This T cell receptor beta chain was sequenced for a study of cytomegalovirus exposure and HLA in healthy donors. Study-level information: 81% of several hundred genotyped donors fell in the Caucasian-associated ancestry cluster.

The CDR3 length is 16 residues. Germline loops: CDR1 SGHRS, CDR2 YFSETQ. V lost 5 bases and J lost 0, with 15 bases in between. The study's findings and limits: On later analysis, the bulk of CMV-associated TCR beta chains appeared to be HLA-restricted. The majority of TCR sequences were rare, yet some public TCRs appeared in many donors.

Points on this clone: The antigen is undetermined.

The PCR contained 60 Vbeta and 13 Jbeta primers. Data came from immunoSEQ multiplex PCR; TCRdb stores just in-frame clones and leaves some out. The profile shows over 150,000 clones, 75% to 85% of them singletons. The sequenced sample consisted of PBMCs. This sequence was found in a man aged 25 to 45 in good health and CMV-seropositive. The rearrangement joins TRBV5-1 to TRBJ1-3, with D possibly matching TRBD1 (5 bases). The CDR3 here is CASSSTTANSGNTIYF. The CDR3 region has the DNA TGCGCCAGCAGTTCTACGACAGCAAACTCTGGAAACACCATATATTTT.